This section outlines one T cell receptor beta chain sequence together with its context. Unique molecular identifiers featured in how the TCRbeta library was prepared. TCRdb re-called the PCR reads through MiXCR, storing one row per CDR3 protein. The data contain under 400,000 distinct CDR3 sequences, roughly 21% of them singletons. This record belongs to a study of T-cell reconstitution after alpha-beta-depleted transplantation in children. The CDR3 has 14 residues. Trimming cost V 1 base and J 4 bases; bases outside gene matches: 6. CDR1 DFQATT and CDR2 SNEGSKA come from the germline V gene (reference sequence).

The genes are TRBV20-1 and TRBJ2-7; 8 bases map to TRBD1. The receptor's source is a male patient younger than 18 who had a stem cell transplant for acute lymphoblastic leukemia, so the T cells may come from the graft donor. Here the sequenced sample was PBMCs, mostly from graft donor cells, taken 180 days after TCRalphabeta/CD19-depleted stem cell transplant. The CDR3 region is CSARAGTGRYEQYF. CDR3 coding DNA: TGCAGTGCTAGAGCCGGGACAGGTCGGTACGAGCAGTACTTC.